What follows describes a single TCR beta chain. Its antigen remains unidentified. The CDR3 is 14 amino acids. Germline values: CDR1 LGHNA, CDR2 YSLEER. V lost 0 bases and J lost 4, with 9 bases in between. This record belongs to a study of Tregs in tolerant kidney transplant recipients. Findings and limits, study-wide: Donor-specific Treg expansion exceeded global Treg expansion in tolerant patients, suggesting antigen drive. Some patients' samples used different primers over time, so nucleotide sequences weren't comparable. This study did not directly address biological reproducibility. Few patients were studied, so findings need validation in larger groups.

Mixed chimerism was transient after nonmyeloablative marrow transplants from related graft donors. The repertoire was sequenced with immunoSEQ multiplex PCR; TCRdb's copy has only in-frame clones and lacks some. The sample contains 74,000 or so clones, about 91% of which appear only once. This TCR came from a human patient who received a combined kidney and bone marrow transplant. Some T cells may be the graft donor's. Here the sequenced sample was CD4+ T cells from blood (PBMCs), taken 24 months after the transplant. The J gene is TRBJ2-5, the V gene TRBV4-3; D is undetermined. CDR3 DNA sequence: TGCGCCAGCAGCCAAGATCTAAATATAGAGACCCAGTACTTC. Its protein is CASSQDLNIETQYF.